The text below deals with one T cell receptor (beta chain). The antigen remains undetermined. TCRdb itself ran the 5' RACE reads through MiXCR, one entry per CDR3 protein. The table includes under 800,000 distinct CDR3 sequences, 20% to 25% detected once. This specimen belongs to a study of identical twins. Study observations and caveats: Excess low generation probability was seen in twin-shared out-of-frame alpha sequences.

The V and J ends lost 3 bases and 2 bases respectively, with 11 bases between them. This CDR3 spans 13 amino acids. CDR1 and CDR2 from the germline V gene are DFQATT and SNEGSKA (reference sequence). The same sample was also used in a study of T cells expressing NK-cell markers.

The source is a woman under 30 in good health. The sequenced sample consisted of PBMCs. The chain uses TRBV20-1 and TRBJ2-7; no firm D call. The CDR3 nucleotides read TGCAGTGCTAGGCCTCCGGTAGCCTACGAGCAGTACTTC. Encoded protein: CSARPPVAYEQYF.